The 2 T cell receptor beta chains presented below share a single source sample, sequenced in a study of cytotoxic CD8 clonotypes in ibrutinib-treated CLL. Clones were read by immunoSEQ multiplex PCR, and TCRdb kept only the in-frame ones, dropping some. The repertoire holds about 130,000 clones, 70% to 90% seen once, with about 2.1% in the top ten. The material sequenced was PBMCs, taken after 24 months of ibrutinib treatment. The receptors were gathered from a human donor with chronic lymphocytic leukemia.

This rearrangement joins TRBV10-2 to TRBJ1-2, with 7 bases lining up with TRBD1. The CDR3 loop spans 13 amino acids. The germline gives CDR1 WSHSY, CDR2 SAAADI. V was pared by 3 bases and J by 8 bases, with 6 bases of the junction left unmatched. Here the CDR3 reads CASSDGQGDGYTF. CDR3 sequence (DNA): TGCGCCAGCAGTGACGGTCAGGGGGACGGCTACACCTTC.

The CDR3 reads CAIRALQGEREKLFF. The CDR3 coding sequence is TGTGCCATCAGGGCCTTACAGGGGGAGAGAGAAAAACTGTTTTTT. V gene TRBV10-3 combines with J gene TRBJ1-4; the match to TRBD1 covers 8 bases. After removal of 6 bases from V and 8 bases from J, the junction contained 11 bases not matched to a gene. The CDR3 loop spans 15 amino acids. The germline CDR1 and CDR2 sequences are ENHRY and SYGVKD.